Given below is one TCR beta chain in context. Its antigen remains unknown. CDR3 length: 16 amino acids. Looked up from germline, CDR1 is SGHDN and CDR2 is FVKESK. V lost 1 base to trimming and J lost 6 bases; unmatched junction nucleotides: 7. Sequenced by immunoSEQ multiplex PCR; TCRdb stores in-frame clones only, minus some. The table lists tens of thousands of clones, approximately 94% of them singletons. This sample stems from a study of OX40 agonist ivuxolimab in advanced cancers. Turning to the study itself: The treatment was a fully human IgG2 OX40 agonist, ivuxolimab. Anti-PD-1, anti-PD-L1 or anti-CTLA-4 therapy given earlier was allowed, and over 35% had some.

General study results and limits: Clonal expansion by week 6 occurred in CD4+ and CD8+ blood T cells (at 0.1 to 3.0 mg/kg).

The gene calls are TRBV14 and TRBJ2-7, with TRBD2 matching 12 bases. This TCR was sampled from an adult with an advanced solid tumor such as melanoma, head and neck, liver or kidney cancer. Here the sequenced sample was CD4+ or CD8+ T cells sorted from blood, taken in a trial of the OX40 agonist ivuxolimab. The CDR3 DNA is TGTGCCAGCAGCCAAGGACTAGCGGGAGAGAGGGGCGAGCAGTACTTC. Protein product: CASSQGLAGERGEQYF. The variable domain in full, with the rest retrieved from reference TRBV14 and TRBJ2-7, is EAGVTQFPSHSVIEKGQTVTLRCDPISGHDNLYWYRRVMGKEIKFLLHFVKESKQDESGMPNNRFLAERTGGTYSTLKVQPAELEDSGVYFCASSQGLAGERGEQYFGPGTRLTVT.